This T cell receptor (beta chain) was sequenced during a study of CD8+CD57+ T cells in acquired aplastic anemia. Study as a whole: The average for DNA from sorted CD4+ and CD8+ cells was roughly 3 ug.

TCR beta VDJ and CDR3 profiling used genomic DNA as template. TCRdb used MiXCR to reprocess the reads, holding one entry per CDR3 protein. The sample lists more than 150,000 distinct CDR3 sequences; around half were seen once. This clonotype came up many times. V was pared by 4 bases and J by 11 bases, with 11 bases between. Germline V gene sequence: CDR1 MNHEY, CDR2 SVGEGT. This CDR3 spans 11 amino acids. For sequencing, patients were chosen who had shown expansion of CD8+CD57+ cells by flow cytometry. Patients, without exception, had severe acquired aplastic anemia. The blood sampling took place in patients who had so far received no therapy.

The source material was sorted CD4+, CD8+, or CD8+CD57+ T cells (not recorded which) from PBMCs. The sequence was obtained from a human donor with aplastic anemia. The rearrangement joins TRBV6-2 or TRBV6-3 to TRBJ1-1; D uncertain. The DNA of the CDR3 is TGTGCCAGCAGTTTCACGGACCGCGCTTTCTTT. Translating gives CASSFTDRAFF.